Here is one T cell receptor (beta chain) with its context. The CDR3 has 14 residues. Germline CDR1 reads LNHDA; CDR2 reads SQIVND (reference sequence). Trimming shortened V by 3 bases and J by 6 bases, and 12 bases separated the two germline ends. The sample is drawn from a study of blood T cell repertoires in COVID-19. Study in general: There were acute and convalescent COVID-19 samples, and they came from the United States, Italy and Spain. Nucleic acid was either cDNA or gDNA, and it came from T cells, B-cell-depleted T cells, or PBMCs.

In the authors' workflow: Estimated nucleated cell counts came from reference gene primer amplification. The method was immunoSEQ multiplex PCR; TCRdb's version includes in-frame clones alone and lacks a portion of them. V, J and clone size reflect that table, while D and trimming were determined from the DNA. Of more than 55,000 clones in the sample, around 77% were seen once. The TCR originated in a man aged 55 to 70 with acute or convalescent COVID-19. Sequenced input: peripheral blood. V usage is TRBV19 and J usage is TRBJ1-5, with D perhaps matching TRBD1 (6 bases). Here the CDR3 reads CASSIPGDGQPQHF. For the CDR3, the DNA is TGTGCCAGTAGTATCCCAGGGGATGGTCAGCCCCAGCATTTT. The full variable domain, with the rest looked up from reference TRBV19 and TRBJ1-5, is DGGITQSPKYLFRKEGQNVTLSCEQNLNHDAMYWYRQDPGQGLRLIYYSQIVNDFQKGDIAEGYSVSREKKESFPLTVTSAQKNPTAFYLCASSIPGDGQPQHFGDGTRLSIL.